The present T cell receptor (beta chain) was sequenced within a study of OX40 agonist ivuxolimab in advanced cancers. Data came from immunoSEQ multiplex PCR; TCRdb stores just in-frame clones and leaves some out. The repertoire has approximately 68,000 clones, approximately 89% of them found once; the top ten carry around 1.1%. At baseline, cycle 4 day 1, and cycle 7 day 1, blood was sampled. Comment on this clone: No antigen is known for it.

General study results and limits: Some of the lowest clonal expansion was seen in partial responders at 0.1-3.0 mg/kg.

The TCR comes from an adult with an advanced solid tumor such as melanoma, head and neck, liver or kidney cancer. The sample here was CD4+ or CD8+ T cells sorted from blood, taken in a trial of the OX40 agonist ivuxolimab.

The CDR3 DNA reads as TGTGCCAGCAGCCTACAGGGGAACTATGGCTACACCTTC. It specifies CASSLQGNYGYTF. The gene calls are TRBV6-5 and TRBJ1-2, with 7 bases identical to TRBD1. Germline V gives CDR1 MNHEY, CDR2 SVGAGI. Trimming at V came to 6 bases and at J to 2 bases, leaving 3 bases not matched to a gene. The CDR3 totals 13 residues.